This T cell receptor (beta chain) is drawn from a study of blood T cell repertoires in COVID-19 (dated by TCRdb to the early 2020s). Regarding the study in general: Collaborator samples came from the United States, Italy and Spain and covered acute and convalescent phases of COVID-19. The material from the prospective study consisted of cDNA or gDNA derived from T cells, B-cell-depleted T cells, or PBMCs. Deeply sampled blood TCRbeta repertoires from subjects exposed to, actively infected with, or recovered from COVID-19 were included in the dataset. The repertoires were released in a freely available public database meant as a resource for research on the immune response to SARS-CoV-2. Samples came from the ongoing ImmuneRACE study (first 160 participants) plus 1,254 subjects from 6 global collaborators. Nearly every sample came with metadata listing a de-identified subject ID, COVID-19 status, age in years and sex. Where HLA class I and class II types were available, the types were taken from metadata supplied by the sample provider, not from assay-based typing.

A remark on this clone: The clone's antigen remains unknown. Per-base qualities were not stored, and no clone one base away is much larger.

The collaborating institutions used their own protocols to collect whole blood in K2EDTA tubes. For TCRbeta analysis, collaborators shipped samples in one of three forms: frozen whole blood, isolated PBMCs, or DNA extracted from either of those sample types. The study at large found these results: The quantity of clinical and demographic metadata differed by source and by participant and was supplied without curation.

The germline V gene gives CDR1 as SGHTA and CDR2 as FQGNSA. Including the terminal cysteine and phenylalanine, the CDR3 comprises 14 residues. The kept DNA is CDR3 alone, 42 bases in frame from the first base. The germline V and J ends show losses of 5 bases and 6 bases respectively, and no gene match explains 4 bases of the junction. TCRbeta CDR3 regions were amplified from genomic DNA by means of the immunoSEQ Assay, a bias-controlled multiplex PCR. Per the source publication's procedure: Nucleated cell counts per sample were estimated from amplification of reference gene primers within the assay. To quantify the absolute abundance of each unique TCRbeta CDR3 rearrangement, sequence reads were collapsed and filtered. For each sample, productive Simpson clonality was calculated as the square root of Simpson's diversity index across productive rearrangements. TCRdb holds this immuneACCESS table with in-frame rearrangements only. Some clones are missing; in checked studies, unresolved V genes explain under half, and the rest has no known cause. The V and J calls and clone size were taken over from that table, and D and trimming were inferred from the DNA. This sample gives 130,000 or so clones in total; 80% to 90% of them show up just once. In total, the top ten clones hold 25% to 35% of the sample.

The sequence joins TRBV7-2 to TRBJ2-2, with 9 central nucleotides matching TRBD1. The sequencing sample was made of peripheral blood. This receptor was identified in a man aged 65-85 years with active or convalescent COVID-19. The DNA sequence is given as TGTGCCAGCAGCCCACGGACAGGGGCCGGGGAGCTGTTTTTT. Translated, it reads CASSPRTGAGELFF.